These 6 T cell receptor beta chains were sequenced from one sample in a study of cytomegalovirus exposure and HLA in healthy donors. Some clones are missing from TCRdb's copy, which holds only in-frame ones; the method was immunoSEQ multiplex PCR. The sample carries some 120,000 clones, 70% to 90% recorded once. Sequencing was performed on PBMCs. The receptors stem from a woman aged 18-30 years in good health and CMV-seronegative.

The chain uses TRBV19 and TRBJ2-2; D is possibly TRBD2 (5 bases). The germline V gene encodes CDR1 LNHDA and CDR2 SQIVND (reference sequence). Trimming removed 10 bases at V and 4 bases at J, with 19 bases between. The CDR3 extends over 15 amino acids. This CDR3 reads CATTGDNIVTGELFF. The CDR3 coding sequence is TGTGCCACCACCGGGGATAACATCGTCACCGGGGAGCTGTTTTTT.

The chain is built from TRBV30 and TRBJ1-1, with 7 nucleotides matching TRBD1. The germline V gene has CDR1 GTSNPN and CDR2 SVGIG (reference sequence). The V and J ends lost 2 bases and 4 bases, in that order; junction bases with no gene match: 4. The CDR3 loop spans 13 amino acids. The CDR3 sequence: CAWSIAGGTEAFF. The CDR3 DNA reads TGTGCCTGGAGTATCGCAGGGGGCACTGAAGCTTTCTTT.

V is TRBV5-1 and J is TRBJ1-1; TRBD1 might be the D (5 bases). The CDR3 runs to 13 residues. The germline V and J ends were trimmed by 1 base and 8 bases, with 12 bases remaining between them. Germline V gene sequence: CDR1 SGHRS, CDR2 YFSETQ. CDR3 amino acids: CASSLTGSLEAFF. DNA of the CDR3: TGCGCCAGCAGCTTGACAGGTTCTCTCGAAGCTTTCTTT.

This chain connects TRBV25-1 to TRBJ1-2; the D is unclear. The CDR3 sequence is 17 residues long. The germline V gene has CDR1 MGHDK and CDR2 SYGVNS. The V gene lost 1 base and the J gene lost 0 bases, with 15 bases spanning the gap. CDR3: CASSESTRPSANYGYTF. The CDR3 DNA reads as TGTGCCAGCAGTGAATCGACGCGTCCCAGCGCTAACTATGGCTACACCTTC.

The chain uses TRBV28 and TRBJ2-7; no clear D. From germline, CDR1 is MDHEN and CDR2 SYDVKM. V lost 3 bases and J lost 1, with 7 bases in between. The CDR3 contains 13 residues. CDR3 region: CASSFGRSYEQYF. The CDR3 coding sequence is TGTGCCAGCAGTTTTGGTAGATCCTACGAGCAGTACTTC.

This chain joins TRBV2 and TRBJ2-1, with TRBD1 matching 10 bases. The ends lost 6 bases at V and 2 bases at J; junction bases unmatched: 4. From germline, CDR1 is SNHLY and CDR2 FYNNEI. The CDR3 contains 15 residues. The CDR3 spells CASSRDRGPYNEQFF. The DNA of the CDR3 is TGTGCCAGCAGCCGGGACAGGGGACCCTACAATGAGCAGTTCTTC.